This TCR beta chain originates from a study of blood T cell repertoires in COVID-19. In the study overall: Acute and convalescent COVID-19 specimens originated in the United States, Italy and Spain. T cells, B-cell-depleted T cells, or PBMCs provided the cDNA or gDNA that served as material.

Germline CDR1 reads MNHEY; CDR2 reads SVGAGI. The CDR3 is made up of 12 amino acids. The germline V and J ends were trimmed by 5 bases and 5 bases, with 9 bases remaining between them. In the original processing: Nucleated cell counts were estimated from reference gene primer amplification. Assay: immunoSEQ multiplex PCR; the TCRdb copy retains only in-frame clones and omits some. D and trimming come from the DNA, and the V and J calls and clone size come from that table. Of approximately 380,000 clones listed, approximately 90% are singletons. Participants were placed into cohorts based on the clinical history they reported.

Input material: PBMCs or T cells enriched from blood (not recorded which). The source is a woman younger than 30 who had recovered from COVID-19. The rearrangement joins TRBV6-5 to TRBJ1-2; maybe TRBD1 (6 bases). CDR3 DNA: TGTGCCAGCAGTCAGGGGATATATGGCTACACCTTC. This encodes CASSQGIYGYTF.